This T cell receptor beta chain was observed in a study of blood T cell repertoires in COVID-19. Study background: Nucleic acid was either cDNA or gDNA, and it came from T cells, B-cell-depleted T cells, or PBMCs.

The germline V gene encodes CDR1 KGHSH and CDR2 LQKENI. The CDR3 spans 15 residues. Trimming at V came to 6 bases and at J to 4 bases, leaving 9 bases not matched to a gene. Assay: immunoSEQ multiplex PCR; the TCRdb copy retains only in-frame clones and omits some. The table includes fewer than 300,000 clones, about 91% detected once. The rearrangement uses TRBV18 and TRBJ1-5, with 7 nucleotides matching TRBD1. The source material was PBMCs or T cells enriched from blood (not recorded which). The origin of this receptor is a woman between 40 and 55 years old with acute COVID-19. The CDR3 bases are TGTGCCAGCTCCCCCGGGACAGCACAAAATCAGCCCCAGCATTTT. Protein: CASSPGTAQNQPQHF.